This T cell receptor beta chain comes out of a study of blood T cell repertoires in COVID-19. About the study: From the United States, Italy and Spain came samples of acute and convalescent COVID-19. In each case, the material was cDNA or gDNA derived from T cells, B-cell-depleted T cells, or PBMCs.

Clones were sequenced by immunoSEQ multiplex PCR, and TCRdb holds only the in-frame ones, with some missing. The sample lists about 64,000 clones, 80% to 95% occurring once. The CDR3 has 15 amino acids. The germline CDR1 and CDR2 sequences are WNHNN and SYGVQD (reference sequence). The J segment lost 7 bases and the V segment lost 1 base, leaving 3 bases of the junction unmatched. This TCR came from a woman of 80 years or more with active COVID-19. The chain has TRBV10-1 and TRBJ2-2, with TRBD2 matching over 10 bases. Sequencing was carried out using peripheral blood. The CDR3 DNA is TGCGCCAGCAGTGAGTGGCTAGCGGGAGTCGGGGAGCTGTTTTTT. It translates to CASSEWLAGVGELFF.